This T cell receptor beta chain was identified in a study of cytomegalovirus exposure and HLA in healthy donors. PCR involved 60 Vbeta and 13 Jbeta primers. Sequenced by immunoSEQ multiplex PCR; TCRdb stores in-frame clones only, minus some. Among 50,000 to 70,000 clones listed, more than 75% were seen once. The germline V gene has CDR1 LNHDA and CDR2 SQIVND (reference sequence). V shed 10 bases and J shed 3 bases, with 18 bases lying between them. The CDR3 extends over 14 amino acids. This TCR came from a male donor in good health and CMV-seronegative. The chain couples TRBV19 to TRBJ2-5; D is possibly TRBD2 (6 bases). The sample comprised PBMCs. CDR3 in amino acids: CATARGTVEETQYF. CDR3 DNA: TGTGCCACTGCCCGCGGGACCGTCGAAGAGACCCAGTACTTC.